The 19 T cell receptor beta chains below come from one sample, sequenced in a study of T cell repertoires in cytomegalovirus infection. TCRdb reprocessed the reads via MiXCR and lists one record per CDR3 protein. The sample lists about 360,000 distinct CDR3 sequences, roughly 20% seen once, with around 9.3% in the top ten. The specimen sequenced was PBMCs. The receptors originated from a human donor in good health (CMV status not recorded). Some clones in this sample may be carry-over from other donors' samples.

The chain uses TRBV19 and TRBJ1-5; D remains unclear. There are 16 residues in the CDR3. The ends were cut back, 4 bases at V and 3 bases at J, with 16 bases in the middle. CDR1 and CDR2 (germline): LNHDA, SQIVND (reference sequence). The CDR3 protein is CASSTLRTAYNQPQHF. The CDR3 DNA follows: TGTGCCAGTAGTACCCTTCGGACGGCCTACAATCAGCCCCAGCATTTT.

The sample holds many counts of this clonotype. CDR3 nucleotide sequence: TGTGCCAGCGGACCAGGGTTCGAGCAGTACTTC. It translates to CASGPGFEQYF. V usage is TRBV7-9 and J usage is TRBJ2-7, with D maybe TRBD1 (5 bases). In germline, CDR1 is SEHNR, CDR2 FQNEAQ (reference sequence). V gave up 8 bases and J gave up 6 bases, with 11 bases separating them. The CDR3 runs 11 residues. The full variable domain, in which reference TRBV7-9 and TRBJ2-7 provide the parts outside the CDR3, is DTGVSQNPRHKITKRGQNVTFRCDPISEHNRLYWYRQTLGQGPEFLTYFQNEAQLEKSRLLSDRFSAERPKGSFSTLEIQRTEQGDSAMYLCASGPGFEQYFGPGTRLTVT.

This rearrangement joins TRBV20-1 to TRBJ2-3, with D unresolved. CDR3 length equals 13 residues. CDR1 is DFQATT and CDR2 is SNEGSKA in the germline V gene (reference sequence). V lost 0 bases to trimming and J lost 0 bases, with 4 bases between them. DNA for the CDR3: TGCAGTGCTAGAGATCATAGCACAGATACGCAGTATTTT. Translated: CSARDHSTDTQYF.

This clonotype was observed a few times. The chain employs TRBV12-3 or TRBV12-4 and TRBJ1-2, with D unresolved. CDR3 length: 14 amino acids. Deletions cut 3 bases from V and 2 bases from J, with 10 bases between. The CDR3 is CASSLVPINYGYTF. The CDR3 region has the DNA TGTGCCAGCAGTTTGGTGCCCATAAACTATGGCTACACCTTC.

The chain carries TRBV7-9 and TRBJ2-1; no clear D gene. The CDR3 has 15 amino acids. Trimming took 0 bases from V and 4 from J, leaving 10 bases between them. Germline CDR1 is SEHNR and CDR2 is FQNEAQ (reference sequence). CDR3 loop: CASSLARGVYNEQFF. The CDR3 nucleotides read TGTGCCAGCAGCTTAGCGCGCGGCGTATACAATGAGCAGTTCTTC.

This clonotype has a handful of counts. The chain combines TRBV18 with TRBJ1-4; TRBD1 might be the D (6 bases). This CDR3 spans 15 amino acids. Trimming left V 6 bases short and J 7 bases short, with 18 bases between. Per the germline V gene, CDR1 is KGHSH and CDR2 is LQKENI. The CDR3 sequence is CASSRREQGSEKLFF. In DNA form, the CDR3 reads TGTGCCAGCTCTCGACGGGAACAGGGAAGTGAAAAACTGTTTTTT.

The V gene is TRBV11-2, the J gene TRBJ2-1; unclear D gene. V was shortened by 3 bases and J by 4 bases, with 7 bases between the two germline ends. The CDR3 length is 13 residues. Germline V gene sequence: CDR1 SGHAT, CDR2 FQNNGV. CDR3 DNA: TGTGCCAGCAGCTTCGACCCTTACAATGAGCAGTTCTTC. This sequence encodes CASSFDPYNEQFF.

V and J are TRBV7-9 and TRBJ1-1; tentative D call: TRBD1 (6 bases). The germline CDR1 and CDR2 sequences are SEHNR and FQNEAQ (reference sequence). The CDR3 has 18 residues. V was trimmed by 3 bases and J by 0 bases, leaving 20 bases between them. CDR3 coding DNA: TGTGCCAGCAGCTTCCCAAGGGGGTTCAGTACTATGAACACTGAAGCTTTCTTT. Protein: CASSFPRGFSTMNTEAFF.

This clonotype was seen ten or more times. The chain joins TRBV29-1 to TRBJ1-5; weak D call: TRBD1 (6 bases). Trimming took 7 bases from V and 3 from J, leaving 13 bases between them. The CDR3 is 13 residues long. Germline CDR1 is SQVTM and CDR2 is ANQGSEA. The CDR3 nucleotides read TGCAGCGCCGTCGACAGGATCAATCAGCCCCAGCATTTT. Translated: CSAVDRINQPQHF.

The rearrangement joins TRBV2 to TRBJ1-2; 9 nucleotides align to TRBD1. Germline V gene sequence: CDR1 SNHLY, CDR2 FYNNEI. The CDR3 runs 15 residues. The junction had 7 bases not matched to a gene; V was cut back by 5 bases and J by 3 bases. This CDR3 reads CASSTPGQGHYGYTF. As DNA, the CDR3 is TGTGCCAGCAGTACTCCGGGACAGGGACACTATGGCTACACCTTC.

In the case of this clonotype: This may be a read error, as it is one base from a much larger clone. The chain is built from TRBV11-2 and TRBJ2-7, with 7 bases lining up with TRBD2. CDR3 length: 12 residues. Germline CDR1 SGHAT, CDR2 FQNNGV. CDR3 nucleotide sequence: TGTGCCAGCAAGGGCAGGGACTACGAGCAGTGCTTC. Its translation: CASKGRDYEQCF.

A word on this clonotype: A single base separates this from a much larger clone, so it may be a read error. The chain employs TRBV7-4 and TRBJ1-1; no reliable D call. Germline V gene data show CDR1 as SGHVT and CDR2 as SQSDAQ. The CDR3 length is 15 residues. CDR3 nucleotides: TGTGCCAGCAGCTTAAGTGGAACCGCGAACACTGAAGCTATCTTT. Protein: CASSLSGTANTEAIF.

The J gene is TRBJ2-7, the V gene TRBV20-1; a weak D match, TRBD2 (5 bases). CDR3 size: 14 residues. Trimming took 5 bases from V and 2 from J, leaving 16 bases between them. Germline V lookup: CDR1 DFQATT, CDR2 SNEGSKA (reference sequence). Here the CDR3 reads CSASELGGAYEQYF. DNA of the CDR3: TGCAGTGCTTCAGAACTAGGCGGAGCCTACGAGCAGTACTTC.

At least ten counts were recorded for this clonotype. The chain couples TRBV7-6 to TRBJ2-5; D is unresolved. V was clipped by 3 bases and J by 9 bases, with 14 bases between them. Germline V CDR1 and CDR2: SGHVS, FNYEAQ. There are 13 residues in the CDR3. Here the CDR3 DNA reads TGTGCCAGCAGCTTTTTGGCCGTTGGGTCCCAGTACTTC. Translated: CASSFLAVGSQYF.

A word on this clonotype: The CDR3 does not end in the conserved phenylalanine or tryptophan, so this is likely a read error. CDR3 sequence: CASSYIQGAVYEQYL. The CDR3 coding sequence is TGTGCCAGCAGTTATATACAGGGGGCCGTCTACGAGCAGTACCTC. The V call is TRBV6-5, the J call TRBJ2-7, with TRBD1 matching 9 bases. Germline loops: CDR1 MNHEY, CDR2 SVGAGI. The CDR3 covers 15 residues. Trimming removed 3 bases from V and 3 bases from J; junction bases left unmatched: 6.

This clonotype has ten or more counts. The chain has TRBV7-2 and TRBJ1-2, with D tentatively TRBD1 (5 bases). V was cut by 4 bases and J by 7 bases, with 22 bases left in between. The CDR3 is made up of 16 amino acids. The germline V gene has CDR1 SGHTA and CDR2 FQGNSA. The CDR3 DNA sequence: TGTGCCAGCAGCTACGTCCGGGATGGCCGGGGCTTTGGCTACACCTTC. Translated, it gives CASSYVRDGRGFGYTF.

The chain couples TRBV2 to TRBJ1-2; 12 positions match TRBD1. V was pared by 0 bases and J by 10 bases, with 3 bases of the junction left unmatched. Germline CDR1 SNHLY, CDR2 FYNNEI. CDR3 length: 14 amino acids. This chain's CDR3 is CASSEAGTGGIYTF. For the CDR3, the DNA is TGTGCCAGCAGTGAAGCCGGGACAGGGGGCATCTACACCTTC.

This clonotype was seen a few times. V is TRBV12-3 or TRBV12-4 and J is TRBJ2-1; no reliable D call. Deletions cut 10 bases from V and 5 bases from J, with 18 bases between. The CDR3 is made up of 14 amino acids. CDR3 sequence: CAIGNLDGHNEQFF. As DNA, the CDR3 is TGTGCCATTGGTAACCTCGACGGGCACAATGAGCAGTTCTTC.

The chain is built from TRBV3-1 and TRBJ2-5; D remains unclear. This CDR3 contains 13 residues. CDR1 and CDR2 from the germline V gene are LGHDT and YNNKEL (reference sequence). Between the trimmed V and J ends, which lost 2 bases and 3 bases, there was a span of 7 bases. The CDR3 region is CASSQLGKETQYF. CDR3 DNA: TGTGCCAGCAGCCAACTAGGAAAAGAGACCCAGTACTTC.